This record concerns one TCR beta chain sequence. The CDR3 loop spans 14 amino acids. The V end was cut by 9 bases, the J end by 3 bases, with 17 bases between. Germline loops: CDR1 MNHEY, CDR2 SVGAGI. TCRdb's copy holds only in-frame clones and misses some; the assay was immunoSEQ multiplex PCR. The sample lists approximately 640,000 clones, 90% occurring once. This sample stems from a study of shared clonotypes between healthy human individuals. V is TRBV6-5 and J is TRBJ1-2; D gene ambiguous. The sequenced sample was memory CD8+ T cells from PBMCs. Specified subset: CD45RO+ cells pooled with CCR7-negative TemRA cells. The TCR originated in a man younger than 35 in good health. Some clones in this sample may be carry-over from other donors' samples. The CDR3 nucleotides are TGTGCCAGATGTGGAAGCAAAACACACTATGGCTACACCTTC. Translating gives CARCGSKTHYGYTF.